What follows are 30 T cell receptor beta chains derived from one specimen sequenced in a study of vaccination effects on CD4 cells after COVID-19. What these receptors recognize is not known. Measured with immunoSEQ multiplex PCR; TCRdb has only the in-frame clones, and not every one. This sample has about 81,000 clones, with 60% to 80% found just once. Peptide-pool stimulation followed by sequencing identified expanded antigen-specific CD4+ clonotypes in the ViraFEST assay. Isolation of CD4+ T cells took place after 10 days of culture. All participants had two doses of either the BNT162b2 or mRNA-1273 vaccine. The sample here was CD4+ T cells from PBMCs cultured with HCoV-OC43 spike peptides, taken after COVID-19 vaccination. The sample's subset: HCoV-OC43 spike overlapping peptide pool stimulation. Source of these receptors: a human donor who received a COVID-19 vaccine.

The chain couples TRBV5-1 to TRBJ1-1; 9 positions match TRBD1. With V trimmed by 4 bases and J by 8 bases, 12 bases remained unmatched. The CDR3 is made up of 15 amino acids. CDR1 SGHRS and CDR2 YFSETQ come from the germline V gene. CDR3 in amino acids: CASSAGPGQGSEAFF. CDR3 in DNA: TGCGCCAGCAGCGCGGGACCGGGACAGGGAAGCGAAGCTTTCTTT.

The sample holds a few counts of this clone. The V gene is TRBV9, the J gene TRBJ1-6; TRBD1 is a possible D gene (6 bases). The germline V gene has CDR1 SGDLS and CDR2 YYNGEE. The CDR3 loop spans 15 amino acids. The germline V and J ends were trimmed by 3 bases and 5 bases, with 12 bases remaining between them. In DNA, the CDR3 is TGTGCCAGCAGCGAGAGGGGGGGGCATAATTCACCCCTCCACTTT. It codes for CASSERGGHNSPLHF.

This clone was detected only once. The chain combines TRBV3-1 (or the pseudogene TRBV3-2) with TRBJ2-2; 8 bases fit TRBD1. V lost 0 bases to trimming and J lost 0 bases; unmatched junction nucleotides: 12. CDR3 size: 20 residues. In germline, CDR1 is LGHDT, CDR2 YNNKEL (reference sequence). The CDR3 here is CASSQEYPGQALSNTGELFF. For the CDR3, the DNA is TGTGCCAGCAGCCAAGAATACCCGGGACAGGCCCTTTCGAACACCGGGGAGCTGTTTTTT.

The V call is TRBV15, the J call TRBJ2-3; D is unclear. V was clipped by 1 base and J by 9 bases, with 8 bases between them. Germline CDR1 reads LNHNV; CDR2 reads YYDKDF (reference sequence). The CDR3 has 12 amino acids. In nucleotides, the CDR3 is TGTGCCACCAGCAGAGTACCGCAAACGCAGTATTTT. It encodes CATSRVPQTQYF.

V is TRBV28 and J is TRBJ2-7; D uncertain. V was shortened by 7 bases and J by 5 bases, with 9 bases between the two germline ends. The CDR3 extends over 11 amino acids. Germline V gene lookup returns CDR1 MDHEN and CDR2 SYDVKM. CDR3 in amino acids: CASTRAHEQYV. The CDR3 region has the DNA TGTGCCAGCACCCGGGCCCACGAGCAGTACGTC.

The chain has TRBV15 and TRBJ2-1; a weak D match, TRBD1 (6 bases). From germline, CDR1 is LNHNV and CDR2 YYDKDF (reference sequence). The V end was cut by 0 bases, the J end by 5 bases, with 11 bases between. The CDR3 loop spans 15 amino acids. The CDR3 protein is CATSRELGADNEQFF. The DNA of the CDR3 is TGTGCCACCAGCAGAGAGTTGGGGGCGGACAATGAGCAGTTCTTC.

This chain uses TRBV7-8 with TRBJ2-5; 10 positions match TRBD2. The CDR3 loop spans 15 amino acids. V lost 5 bases, J lost 5 bases, and 8 bases stayed unmatched. Germline V gene data show CDR1 as SGHVS and CDR2 as FQNEAQ. CDR3 sequence (DNA): TGTGCCAGCAGCAAGAAGCGGGGGGGAGCGGAGACCCAGTACTTC. It translates to CASSKKRGGAETQYF.

This chain links TRBV13 with TRBJ2-2, with D possibly being TRBD2 (5 bases). The germline gives CDR1 PRHDT, CDR2 FYEKMQ (reference sequence). The V gene lost 3 bases and the J gene lost 4 bases, with 9 bases spanning the gap. The CDR3 consists of 14 residues. The CDR3 loop reads CASSFERITGELFF. The CDR3 bases are TGTGCCAGCAGCTTCGAGCGGATCACCGGGGAGCTGTTTTTT.

V and J are TRBV5-1 and TRBJ2-3, with D perhaps TRBD1 or TRBD2 (5 bases each). CDR1 SGHRS and CDR2 YFSETQ come from the germline V gene. Trimming took 0 bases from V and 2 from J, leaving 16 bases between them. This CDR3 has 17 residues. In nucleotides, the CDR3 is TGCGCCAGCAGCTTGGTTCCCGGGACCTCCAACACAGATACGCAGTATTTT. This gives the protein CASSLVPGTSNTDTQYF.

The chain recombines TRBV21-1 with TRBJ2-7; the D call of TRBD2 is as the table states it, not checked on the DNA. TRBV21-1 is termed a pseudogene. This CDR3 has 16 amino acids. CDR3 nucleotides: TGTGCCAGCAGCAAAGCGTGGTTCGGAGCGAAACACGAGCAGTACGTC. This codes for CASSKAWFGAKHEQYV.

The chain joins TRBV3-1 (or the pseudogene TRBV3-2) to TRBJ1-3, with no clear D. Deletions cut 2 bases from V and 1 base from J, with 6 bases between. Germline V CDR1 and CDR2: LGHDT, YNNKEL (reference sequence). The CDR3 sequence is 14 residues long. CDR3 sequence: CASSQSQSGNTIYF. CDR3 DNA: TGTGCCAGCAGCCAATCGCAGTCTGGAAACACCATATATTTT.

J is TRBJ1-5 and V is TRBV21-1; TRBD1, the D gene given by the table, was not confirmed from the DNA. TRBV21-1 is recorded as a pseudogene. The CDR3 totals 16 residues. Written as DNA, the CDR3 is TGTGCCAGCAGCAAAGAACCTCGGACAGTGAATCAGCCCCAGCATTTT. Translation: CASSKEPRTVNQPQHF.

This chain links TRBV2 with TRBJ2-1, with D perhaps matching TRBD1 (6 bases). Germline V CDR1 and CDR2: SNHLY, FYNNEI. V lost 6 bases to trimming and J lost 4 bases, with 16 bases between them. The CDR3 contains 15 residues. Here the CDR3 DNA reads TGTGCCAGCAGCCCGATAGGGCAGGGGTACAATGAGCAGTTCTTC. Translated, it gives CASSPIGQGYNEQFF. Full variable domain (outside the CDR3, taken from reference TRBV2 and TRBJ2-1): EPEVTQTPSHQVTQMGQEVILRCVPISNHLYFYWYRQILGQKVEFLVSFYNNEISEKSEIFDDQFSVERPDGSNFTLKIRSTKLEDSAMYFCASSPIGQGYNEQFFGPGTRLTVL.

The CDR3 DNA follows: TGTGCCTGGACTACGGGACAGGGACTCACCGGGGAGCTGTTTTTT. Its protein product is CAWTTGQGLTGELFF. The genes are TRBV30 and TRBJ2-2; TRBD1 matches 9 bases. Germline loops: CDR1 GTSNPN, CDR2 SVGIG (reference sequence). Trimming at V came to 4 bases and at J to 4 bases, leaving 7 bases not matched to a gene. The CDR3 runs to 15 residues.

This clone was seen more than once but under ten times. The chain links TRBV5-1 to TRBJ1-2; D unclear. The CDR3 contains 13 residues. The V gene's germline CDR1 is SGHRS and CDR2 YFSETQ. Trimming left V 0 bases short and J 2 bases short, with 5 bases between. CDR3 in amino acids: CASSLGPNYGYTF. The CDR3 DNA follows: TGCGCCAGCAGCTTGGGTCCGAACTATGGCTACACCTTC. Together with reference TRBV5-1 and TRBJ1-2, the CDR3 gives the full variable domain: KAGVTQTPRYLIKTRGQQVTLSCSPISGHRSVSWYQQTPGQGLQFLFEYFSETQRNKGNFPGRFSGRQFSNSRSEMNVSTLELGDSALYLCASSLGPNYGYTFGSGTRLTVV.

This clone was detected only once. This same CDR3 is encoded by further DNA sequences in the sample. The CDR3 here is CASSRGVGYTF. CDR3 nucleotides: TGTGCCAGCAGCAGGGGGGTCGGCTACACCTTC. The chain uses TRBV12-3 or TRBV12-4 and TRBJ1-2; the match to TRBD1 covers 7 bases. The CDR3 loop spans 11 amino acids. The J segment lost 8 bases and the V segment lost 6 bases, leaving 3 bases of the junction unmatched.

The chain has TRBV5-1 and TRBJ2-3; D unclear. CDR3 size: 14 residues. With 0 bases removed from V and 6 bases from J, the gap between germline ends came to 11 bases. The germline V gene encodes CDR1 SGHRS and CDR2 YFSETQ. This CDR3 is CASSLGTEGDTQYF. Written as DNA, the CDR3 is TGCGCCAGCAGCTTGGGAACAGAAGGGGATACGCAGTATTTT.

The rearrangement links TRBV2 to TRBJ2-1; D is unresolved. Germline CDR1 and CDR2: SNHLY and FYNNEI. Trimming left V 4 bases short and J 9 bases short, with 19 bases between. The CDR3 has 15 amino acids. CDR3 loop: CASSALENVYSEQFF. The CDR3 DNA is TGTGCCAGCAGTGCCCTAGAAAACGTTTATAGTGAGCAGTTCTTC.

The rearrangement uses TRBV24-1 and TRBJ2-2; the match to TRBD1 covers 9 bases. Germline V gives CDR1 KGHDR, CDR2 SFDVKD. The CDR3 is 15 residues long. V trimming: 6 bases; J trimming: 5 bases; junction bases outside the gene matches: 6. As DNA, the CDR3 is TGTGCCACCAGTCCTGGACAGGGGTCGACCGGGGAGCTGTTTTTT. Protein: CATSPGQGSTGELFF.

This clone was recorded a few times. The DNA is omitted, as the CDR3 cannot be located on it reliably, and the CDR3 follows TCRdb's listing. The chain combines TRBV20-1 with TRBJ2-2; the D call of TRBD1 is as the table states it, not checked on the DNA. Germline CDR1 reads DFQATT; CDR2 reads SNEGSKA (reference sequence). Termini included, the CDR3 measures 16 amino acids. The CDR3 protein is CSASSGQGPTTGELFF.

The rearrangement links TRBV29-1 to TRBJ2-1; 12 nucleotides match TRBD2. This CDR3 spans 17 amino acids. Trimming removed 3 bases from V and 6 bases from J; junction bases left unmatched: 12. Germline V CDR1 and CDR2: SQVTM, ANQGSEA. The CDR3, as DNA: TGCAGCGTTGAGACTACCTACACTAGCGGGGGGTTCAATGAGCAGTTCTTC. This encodes CSVETTYTSGGFNEQFF.

This CDR3 reads CASSHGAGSLTGELFF. The CDR3 region has the DNA TGTGCCAGCAGCCATGGGGCGGGCTCCCTCACCGGGGAGCTGTTTTTT. The chain recombines TRBV9 with TRBJ2-2; perhaps D is TRBD1 or TRBD2 (5 bases each). Trimming pared 4 bases from V and 4 bases from J, leaving 17 bases between. This CDR3 has 16 residues. CDR1 SGDLS and CDR2 YYNGEE come from the germline V gene.

This chain joins TRBV5-1 and TRBJ2-3; the D is unclear. CDR1 SGHRS and CDR2 YFSETQ come from the germline V gene. The CDR3 is made up of 17 amino acids. The V end was cut by 0 bases, the J end by 0 bases, with 14 bases between. The CDR3 coding sequence is TGCGCCAGCAGCTTGGGGGTCACTGGATCTAGCACAGATACGCAGTATTTT. Protein product: CASSLGVTGSSTDTQYF.

This chain links TRBV19 with TRBJ2-1, with D possibly matching TRBD2 (5 bases). Looked up from germline, CDR1 is LNHDA and CDR2 is SQIVND (reference sequence). The V end lost 1 base, the J end lost 0 bases, and 16 bases lay between the germline ends. This CDR3 is built from 18 residues. CDR3 coding DNA: TGTGCCAGTAGTATAGGGAGGTTAGAGAAGATCTCCTACAATGAGCAGTTCTTC. This gives the protein CASSIGRLEKISYNEQFF. The complete variable domain, with remaining parts taken from reference TRBV19 and TRBJ2-1, reads DGGITQSPKYLFRKEGQNVTLSCEQNLNHDAMYWYRQDPGQGLRLIYYSQIVNDFQKGDIAEGYSVSREKKESFPLTVTSAQKNPTAFYLCASSIGRLEKISYNEQFFGPGTRLTVL.

The genes are TRBV6-5 and TRBJ1-4; D remains ambiguous. V lost 6 bases and J lost 3, with 8 bases in between. CDR1 is MNHEY, CDR2 SVGAGI, per germline. CDR3 size: 13 residues. Here the CDR3 reads CASRAWANEKLFF. CDR3 nucleotides: TGTGCCAGCAGGGCTTGGGCTAATGAAAAACTGTTTTTT.

The chain links TRBV30 to TRBJ1-5, with D possibly being TRBD1 (5 bases). This CDR3 spans 14 amino acids. The V gene lost 3 bases and the J gene lost 4 bases, with 13 bases spanning the gap. CDR1 and CDR2 from the germline V gene are GTSNPN and SVGIG (reference sequence). This CDR3 reads CAWSRAGLNQPQHF. DNA for the CDR3: TGTGCCTGGAGCCGAGCAGGGCTGAATCAGCCCCAGCATTTT.

This chain links TRBV4-2 with TRBJ2-2; 11 positions agree with TRBD2. The CDR3 covers 16 residues. Germline assignment: CDR1 LGHNA and CDR2 YNFKEQ. The V segment lost 1 base and the J segment 4 bases; nucleotides outside the gene matches: 2. The CDR3 spells CASSQVTSGATGELFF. CDR3 coding DNA: TGTGCCAGCAGCCAAGTGACTAGCGGGGCCACCGGGGAGCTGTTTTTT.

The chain has TRBV6-1 and TRBJ1-2; D is undetermined. The CDR3 runs 13 residues. Germline values: CDR1 MNHNS, CDR2 SASEGT. Trimming shortened V by 2 bases and J by 4 bases, and 8 bases separated the two germline ends. For the CDR3, the DNA is TGTGCCAGCAGTGAACCTCAGGTCTATGGCTACACCTTC. Protein sequence: CASSEPQVYGYTF.

The sample holds one count of this clone. The rearrangement links TRBV28 to TRBJ2-3; D is unclear. V gave up 3 bases and J gave up 1 base, with 11 bases separating them. The CDR3 sequence is 15 residues long. The germline V gene has CDR1 MDHEN and CDR2 SYDVKM. CDR3 region: CASSFFGSGTDTQYF. The CDR3 DNA reads TGTGCCAGCAGTTTTTTCGGCAGCGGCACAGATACGCAGTATTTT.

The CDR3 coding sequence is TGTGCCAGCAGCCCCTCTGGGACAGCCACCGGGGAGCTGTTTTTT. This encodes CASSPSGTATGELFF. The chain couples TRBV28 to TRBJ2-2; TRBD1 matches 7 bases. V was clipped by 6 bases and J by 4 bases; unmatched bases: 8. The length of the CDR3 is 15 residues. Germline values: CDR1 MDHEN, CDR2 SYDVKM.